These 32 T cell receptor beta chains were all obtained from the same sample, sequenced in a study of shared clonotypes between healthy human individuals. Assay used: immunoSEQ multiplex PCR; TCRdb lists only in-frame clones, some missing. This repertoire shows under 750,000 clones, approximately 72% found once; its top ten account for more than 1.5%. The source material was memory CD4+ T cells sorted from blood. Sample subset: CD45RA-negative fraction. The receptors were sampled from a woman aged 25 to 39 in good health.

CDR3 sequence: CASSSRLAGEFFTGELFF. Here the CDR3 DNA reads TGTGCCAGCAGTTCCAGACTAGCGGGAGAATTTTTTACCGGGGAGCTGTTTTTT. The gene calls are TRBV27 and TRBJ2-2; 12 bases match TRBD2. Germline assignment: CDR1 MNHEY and CDR2 SMNVEV (reference sequence). This CDR3 has 18 amino acids. V was pared by 4 bases and J by 5 bases, with 11 bases of the junction left unmatched.

Concerning this clone itself: This may be a read error, as it is one base from a much larger clone. The chain employs TRBV7-9 and TRBJ1-4; the match to TRBD1 covers 7 bases. In germline, CDR1 is SEHNR, CDR2 FQNEAQ (reference sequence). The CDR3 runs to 15 residues. V lost 7 bases and J lost 10; bases outside the gene matches: 15. CDR3 coding DNA: TGTGCCAGCATGGGGATTCGACAGGGTGAAGGAAAACTGTTTTTT. Protein sequence: CASMGIRQGEGKLFF.

The J gene is TRBJ1-5, the V gene TRBV4-1, with D unclear. Germline values: CDR1 MGHRA, CDR2 YSYEKL. The CDR3 is made up of 15 amino acids. Trimming stripped 4 bases from V and 0 bases from J, with 10 bases between. The CDR3, as DNA: TGCGCCAGCAGCCTCCAATTTTATAGCAATCAGCCCCAGCATTTT. Translating it yields CASSLQFYSNQPQHF.

This clone was found once. This chain links TRBV19 with TRBJ2-3; the D is unclear. Germline V gene sequence: CDR1 LNHDA, CDR2 SQIVND (reference sequence). V was clipped by 5 bases and J by 5 bases, with 8 bases between them. There are 12 residues in the CDR3. The CDR3 here is CASSSNLDTQYF. In nucleotides, the CDR3 is TGTGCCAGTAGTTCTAATTTAGATACGCAGTATTTT.

The chain links TRBV7-9 to TRBJ2-7; D ambiguous. The CDR3 has 11 residues. CDR1 SEHNR and CDR2 FQNEAQ come from the germline V gene (reference sequence). Trimming removed 4 bases from V and 5 bases from J, with 6 bases in between. The CDR3 sequence is CASSSLHEQYF. CDR3 nucleotides: TGTGCCAGCAGCTCGCTCCACGAGCAGTACTTC.

This clone was observed a few times. This chain links TRBV7-9 with TRBJ1-1; tentative D call: TRBD1 (6 bases). V gave up 8 bases and J gave up 5 bases, with 12 bases separating them. Germline values: CDR1 SEHNR, CDR2 FQNEAQ (reference sequence). There are 12 residues in the CDR3. CDR3 nucleotide sequence: TGTGCCAGCCACAGGGTGGGGACTGAAGCTTTCTTT. Encoded protein: CASHRVGTEAFF. The full variable domain, in which reference TRBV7-9 and TRBJ1-1 provide the parts outside the CDR3, is DTGVSQNPRHKITKRGQNVTFRCDPISEHNRLYWYRQTLGQGPEFLTYFQNEAQLEKSRLLSDRFSAERPKGSFSTLEIQRTEQGDSAMYLCASHRVGTEAFFGQGTRLTVV.

About this clone itself: At one of its ends the junction is not consistent with the germline gene, which may arise from a read error. V is TRBV27 and J is TRBJ1-2; possibly TRBD1 for D (5 bases). This CDR3 has 12 amino acids. Germline values: CDR1 MNHEY, CDR2 SMNVEV (reference sequence). The CDR3 sequence: CATSRTGRGYTF. CDR3 nucleotide sequence: TGTGCCACCAGTCGCACAGGACGAGGCTACACCTTC.

The chain recombines TRBV27 with TRBJ1-4; D is possibly TRBD1 (5 bases). The germline V and J ends were trimmed by 4 bases and 4 bases, with 13 bases remaining between them. This CDR3 has 15 residues. Per germline, CDR1 MNHEY and CDR2 SMNVEV (reference sequence). In nucleotides, the CDR3 is TGTGCCAGCAGTTCGCCGGGACTGATTAATGAAAAACTGTTTTTT. Translating it yields CASSSPGLINEKLFF.

This clone occurred once. This sequence joins TRBV5-4 and TRBJ2-7; 11 nucleotides match TRBD2. Per the germline V gene, CDR1 is SGHNT and CDR2 is YYREEE (reference sequence). V gave up 4 bases and J gave up 4 bases; unmatched junction bases: 7. This CDR3 is 15 amino acids long. CDR3 in amino acids: CASSAETSGSYEQYF. For the CDR3, the DNA is TGTGCCAGCAGCGCCGAAACTAGCGGGAGTTACGAGCAGTACTTC.

This sequence joins TRBV25-1 and TRBJ2-3; no firm D call. Germline loops: CDR1 MGHDK, CDR2 SYGVNS. The CDR3 spans 14 residues. V shed 2 bases and J shed 0 bases, with 6 bases lying between them. The CDR3: CASSEQGSTDTQYF. The CDR3 nucleotides are TGTGCCAGCAGTGAACAAGGCAGCACAGATACGCAGTATTTT.

Points on this clone: Different DNA sequences within this sample yield the same CDR3. The V gene is TRBV28, the J gene TRBJ1-1; D might be TRBD1 (6 bases). The V end was cut by 7 bases, the J end by 5 bases, with 11 bases between. This CDR3 has 12 amino acids. Germline values: CDR1 MDHEN, CDR2 SYDVKM. The CDR3 loop is CASILGGTEAFF. Written as DNA, the CDR3 is TGTGCCAGCATCCTAGGGGGGACTGAAGCTTTCTTT.

The gene calls are TRBV28 and TRBJ1-1; the D gene is possibly TRBD1 (6 bases). From germline, CDR1 is MDHEN and CDR2 SYDVKM. There are 16 residues in the CDR3. V lost 3 bases to trimming and J lost 0 bases, with 14 bases between them. The CDR3 nucleotides are TGTGCCAGCAGTTTTTGGGACATAAAAATGAACACTGAAGCTTTCTTT. Amino acid sequence: CASSFWDIKMNTEAFF.

This chain links TRBV28 with TRBJ2-5, with D hard to call. This CDR3 has 14 amino acids. V lost 3 bases to trimming and J lost 0 bases, with 8 bases between them. Germline V gene lookup returns CDR1 MDHEN and CDR2 SYDVKM. The CDR3 coding sequence is TGTGCCAGCAGTTTCTATCAGCACCAAGAGACCCAGTACTTC. Protein: CASSFYQHQETQYF.

This chain uses TRBV7-2 with TRBJ1-3; 8 nucleotides line up with TRBD1. V trimming: 5 bases; J trimming: 4 bases; junction bases outside the gene matches: 4. CDR3 length: 14 residues. The germline CDR1 and CDR2 sequences are SGHTA and FQGNSA. The CDR3 DNA follows: TGTGCCAGCAGCAGAAGGACAGGGGGAAACACCATATATTTT. Translation: CASSRRTGGNTIYF. Full variable domain (rest looked up from reference TRBV7-2 and TRBJ1-3): GAGVSQSPSNKVTEKGKDVELRCDPISGHTALYWYRQSLGQGLEFLIYFQGNSAPDKSGLPSDRFSAERTGGSVSTLTIQRTQQEDSAVYLCASSRRTGGNTIYFGEGSWLTVV.

This clone was counted only a few times. This chain uses TRBV27 with TRBJ2-2; 8 bases agree with TRBD1. The CDR3 runs 16 residues. The V gene's germline CDR1 is MNHEY and CDR2 SMNVEV (reference sequence). The V and J ends lost 6 bases and 2 bases, in that order; junction bases with no gene match: 8. CDR3 sequence: CASRIGQGTNTGELFF. The CDR3 nucleotides read TGTGCCAGCAGAATAGGACAGGGAACAAACACCGGGGAGCTGTTTTTT.

This chain connects TRBV11-2 to TRBJ2-7; 9 nucleotides match TRBD1. Germline V lookup: CDR1 SGHAT, CDR2 FQNNGV. J was trimmed by 1 base and V by 4 bases; bases with no gene match: 2. The length of the CDR3 is 14 residues. CDR3 amino acids: CASSWGQGSYEQYF. The CDR3 nucleotides read TGTGCCAGCAGCTGGGGACAGGGTTCCTACGAGCAGTACTTC. The whole variable domain, remainder taken from reference TRBV11-2 and TRBJ2-7, is EAGVAQSPRYKIIEKRQSVAFWCNPISGHATLYWYQQILGQGPKLLIQFQNNGVVDDSQLPKDRFSAERLKGVDSTLKIQPAKLEDSAVYLCASSWGQGSYEQYFGPGTRLTVT.

This chain links TRBV4-1 with TRBJ2-5; no definite D call. The assigned J gene may be wrong: the sequence end matches TRBJ2-7 better. The CDR3 runs to 13 residues. Germline CDR1 MGHRA, CDR2 YSYEKL. The CDR3 protein is CASSQELSYEQYF. For the CDR3, the DNA is TGCGCCAGCAGCCAAGAACTGAGCTACGAGCAGTACTTC.

V gene TRBV19 combines with J gene TRBJ1-1, with D perhaps TRBD1 (6 bases). The CDR3 is 13 amino acids. The germline CDR1 and CDR2 sequences are LNHDA and SQIVND (reference sequence). The V gene lost 3 bases and the J gene lost 5 bases, with 10 bases spanning the gap. CDR3 protein: CASSIRGPTEAFF. The CDR3 bases are TGTGCCAGTAGTATTCGGGGGCCTACTGAAGCTTTCTTT.

This rearrangement joins TRBV5-4 to TRBJ2-7, with 9 positions matching TRBD2. V gave up 3 bases and J gave up 4 bases; unmatched junction bases: 14. Per germline, CDR1 SGHNT and CDR2 YYREEE (reference sequence). The CDR3 consists of 17 residues. CDR3 sequence: CASSSSASGVRRYEQYF. The DNA of the CDR3 is TGTGCCAGCAGCTCTTCGGCTAGCGGGGTTAGGAGATACGAGCAGTACTTC.

This clone was observed a few times. This chain joins TRBV9 and TRBJ2-7; tentatively, D is TRBD2 (7 bases). V lost 4 bases and J 6 bases, leaving 23 bases between the germline ends. Germline CDR1 reads SGDLS; CDR2 reads YYNGEE. The CDR3 spans 16 residues. Written as DNA, the CDR3 is TGTGCCAGCAGCCCTCGAGGGGGGGAGGGCCTAGGCGAGCAGTACTTC. The encoded protein is CASSPRGGEGLGEQYF.

This clone was observed a handful of times. The rearrangement links TRBV29-1 to TRBJ2-1; 7 nucleotides agree with TRBD2. This CDR3 comprises 16 residues. The germline CDR1 and CDR2 sequences are SQVTM and ANQGSEA. V dropped 6 bases and J dropped 0; count of bases not matched to a gene: 11. CDR3 amino acids: CSVGKLAQSSYNEQFF. The CDR3 bases are TGCAGCGTGGGAAAACTAGCGCAGAGCTCCTACAATGAGCAGTTCTTC.

The V and J genes are TRBV25-1 and TRBJ1-4; 7 bases are shared with TRBD1. Germline trimming cut 6 bases from V and 4 bases from J; bases unmatched to any gene: 5. This CDR3 has 14 residues. CDR1 and CDR2 from the germline V gene are MGHDK and SYGVNS. The CDR3 region has the DNA TGTGCCAGCAGAGAGACAGGGATTAATGAAAAACTGTTTTTT. Translated, it gives CASRETGINEKLFF.

The sample holds one count of this clone. The DNA for the CDR3 is TGTGCCATCAGCTCGACTAGCGGAGGTGAGCAGTTCTTC. This sequence encodes CAISSTSGGEQFF. The chain has TRBV10-3 and TRBJ2-1; 9 bases align to TRBD2. CDR3 size: 13 residues. V lost 6 bases and J lost 9; bases outside the gene matches: 6. The germline CDR1 and CDR2 sequences are ENHRY and SYGVKD.

The rearrangement uses TRBV5-1 and TRBJ2-4, with D perhaps TRBD1 (6 bases). The CDR3 sequence is 13 residues long. Germline CDR1 and CDR2: SGHRS and YFSETQ. Trimming stripped 0 bases from V and 8 bases from J, with 9 bases between. The CDR3, as DNA: TGCGCCAGCAGCTTGGACAGGGCTGACATTCAGTACTTC. The encoded protein is CASSLDRADIQYF.

This clone was seen once. CDR3 residues: CASSPGAPGNEQFF. The CDR3 DNA reads TGTGCCAGCTCACCAGGGGCCCCTGGCAATGAGCAGTTCTTC. The J gene is TRBJ2-1, the V gene TRBV18; D is perhaps TRBD1 (5 bases). From germline, CDR1 is KGHSH and CDR2 LQKENI. CDR3 size: 14 residues. V was pared by 2 bases and J by 6 bases, with 11 bases between.

V is TRBV19 and J is TRBJ2-7; TRBD1 aligns across 9 bases. CDR3 size: 18 residues. Germline CDR1 is LNHDA and CDR2 is SQIVND (reference sequence). V lost 5 bases and J lost 2; bases outside the gene matches: 16. CDR3 bases: TGTGCCAGTAGTCCTTCCTGGGGACAGGGAGTACTAACCTACGAGCAGTACTTC. This translates into CASSPSWGQGVLTYEQYF.

This chain links TRBV5-6 with TRBJ1-2, with D hard to call. The CDR3 totals 11 residues. Trimming removed 1 base at V and 6 bases at J, with 4 bases between. Germline CDR1 is SGHDT and CDR2 is YYEEEE. For the CDR3, the DNA is TGTGCCAGCAGCTTGTACGATGGCTACACCTTC. Its protein is CASSLYDGYTF.

The rearrangement uses TRBV6-6 and TRBJ2-2; no firm D call. CDR1 and CDR2 (germline): MNHNY, SVGAGI (reference sequence). V dropped 6 bases and J dropped 6 bases, with 8 bases sitting between them. CDR3 size: 12 residues. CDR3 sequence: CASSTKAGELFF. For the CDR3, the DNA is TGTGCCAGCAGCACAAAGGCCGGGGAGCTGTTTTTT.

The chain uses TRBV28 and TRBJ1-2, with TRBD1 identical over 8 bases. The CDR3 covers 17 residues. The V gene's germline CDR1 is MDHEN and CDR2 SYDVKM. V was clipped by 6 bases and J by 0 bases; unmatched bases: 12. CDR3 loop: CASRGAGQAEANYGYTF. In DNA, the CDR3 is TGTGCCAGCAGGGGCGCGGGACAGGCAGAAGCTAACTATGGCTACACCTTC.

This clone was seen a handful of times. The same CDR3 arises from other DNA sequences in this sample as well. The V gene is TRBV6-1, the J gene TRBJ2-7; possible D gene TRBD1, 6 bases. V lost 3 bases and J 2 bases, leaving 11 bases between the germline ends. The germline V gene encodes CDR1 MNHNS and CDR2 SASEGT. The CDR3 is 14 amino acids. The DNA for the CDR3 is TGTGCCAGCAGTGACTCGACAGGAGCCTACGAGCAGTACTTC. Translating gives CASSDSTGAYEQYF.

The chain couples TRBV6-1 to TRBJ1-1, with D perhaps TRBD1 (5 bases). The V and J ends lost 7 bases and 5 bases respectively, with 17 bases between them. The CDR3 is 14 residues long. Looked up from germline, CDR1 is MNHNS and CDR2 is SASEGT. The CDR3 bases are TGTGCCAGCACCTTCGCGGGGGGTCGGACTGAAGCTTTCTTT. Its translation is CASTFAGGRTEAFF.

The rearrangement joins TRBV29-1 to TRBJ2-5; 15 bases line up with TRBD2. The end of the DNA fits TRBJ2-7 better, so the J call may be wrong. The germline CDR1 and CDR2 sequences are SQVTM and ANQGSEA. The CDR3 covers 14 residues. The CDR3: CSVGTSGRYYEQYF. The CDR3 DNA sequence: TGCAGCGTGGGGACTAGCGGGAGGTACTACGAGCAGTACTTC.